Listed below are T cell receptor beta chains from one sample, sequenced in a study of PD-1 blockade in classical Hodgkin lymphoma. Profiling relied on immunoSEQ multiplex PCR, and the TCRdb table lists in-frame clones only, not all of them. The repertoire holds approximately 79,000 clones, roughly 91% seen once, with under 3% in the top ten. The source material was peripheral blood mononuclear cells (PBMCs), sampled before the second cycle of nivolumab. The origin of the receptors is a human donor with classical Hodgkin lymphoma. CDR3s include the opening cysteine and the closing phenylalanine or tryptophan. Each record gives: V gene, J gene, D gene, clone size, CDR3 protein. D genes are given only for firm matches. Clone size is not always given. Where it is, it says once, few, many or a class for expanded clones.

>TRBV7-8|TRBJ1-5|.|.
CASSLLDRGNQPQHF
>TRBV6-1|TRBJ2-5|.|once
CASIQGRETQYF
>TRBV7-2|TRBJ2-2|.|.
CASSPRRGGVSGELFF
>TRBV4-1|TRBJ1-6|TRBD1|.
CASSLPPTGERSPLHF
>TRBV11-2|TRBJ2-5|TRBD2|.
CASSLEGGRQETQYF
>TRBV18|TRBJ2-2|.|.
CASSPPDSRRTGELFF
>TRBV6-5|TRBJ1-3|.|.
CASSFSRGSGNTIYF
>TRBV11-2|TRBJ2-1|TRBD2|.
CASSLRLAGYYNEQFF
>TRBV5-6|TRBJ1-1|TRBD1|.
CASSSGTGGYGAFF
>TRBV5-1|TRBJ2-3|TRBD2|.
CASSERLAGSGTDTQYF
>TRBV11-1|TRBJ2-5|TRBD1|.
CASRPGSSDRGQETQYF
>TRBV5-1|TRBJ1-1|.|.
CASSLRSRVNTEAFF
>TRBV29-1|TRBJ1-2|TRBD1|.
CSVDPRQGFNYGYTF
>TRBV4-1|TRBJ1-2|.|once
CASSQEALGQGLYGYTF
>TRBV18|TRBJ2-3|.|.
CASSPNRDDTQYF
>TRBV19|TRBJ2-3|TRBD2|.
CASSSSGRALNTDTQYF
>TRBV6-5|TRBJ1-1|.|few
CASSYGWATEAFF
>TRBV4-1|TRBJ1-5|.|.
CASSQLRGSNQPQHF
>TRBV29-1|TRBJ1-2|.|.
CSVEGNGYTF
>TRBV7-9|TRBJ2-7|TRBD1|.
CASSLYLVKQGAYEQYF
>TRBV30|TRBJ1-2|.|.
CAWSGINYGYTF
>TRBV30|TRBJ2-1|TRBD1|once
CAWSSRQGSNYNEQFF
>TRBV6-1|TRBJ1-2|.|.
CASKQWGNYGYTF
>TRBV25-1|TRBJ1-3|.|once
CASSESSGNTIYF
>TRBV4-1|TRBJ2-7|.|.
CASSQGLEGEQYF
>TRBV27|TRBJ2-1|.|.
CASSLAPEGNEQFF
>TRBV27|TRBJ2-1|.|once
CATAAYNEQFF
>TRBV29-1|TRBJ2-5|.|once
CSVRGRSVVTQYF
>TRBV6-1|TRBJ1-5|TRBD1|.
CASSAPGQGASQPQHF
>TRBV5-1|TRBJ1-2|.|.
CASSSGTDYGYTF
>TRBV27|TRBJ2-3|.|.
CASSLESRETDTQYF
>TRBV28|TRBJ1-1|.|.
CASSGVGRENTEAFF
>TRBV5-1|TRBJ2-5|TRBD2|.
CASSFRTSGRADETQYF
>TRBV7-8|TRBJ1-5|.|.
CASSLGVSAAGRPQHF
>TRBV4-2|TRBJ2-7|TRBD2|once
CASSPGLAGYEQYF
>TRBV4-2|TRBJ2-7|TRBD2|.
CASSQDVAGELRYEQYF
>TRBV5-1|TRBJ1-3|TRBD1|.
CASSPDRPRDTIYF
>TRBV27|TRBJ2-3|.|.
CASSLSSAPYTDTQYF
>TRBV28|TRBJ1-1|.|.
CASSKTGRGNTEAFF
>TRBV28|TRBJ2-7|TRBD2|once
CASSLASGSSYEQYF
>TRBV28|TRBJ1-1|.|once
CASTKTNGGWAFF
>TRBV19|TRBJ2-2|TRBD1|.
CASSFLDRGSGELFF
>TRBV19|TRBJ2-2|.|.
CASGSILPRVELFF
>TRBV15|TRBJ1-2|.|.
CATSPGVTGLWSF
>TRBV11-2|TRBJ2-5|TRBD2|.
CASSLLAGAGSETQYF
>TRBV30|TRBJ1-3|TRBD1|.
CAWRGGQGMVESSRNTIYF
>TRBV11-2|TRBJ2-2|TRBD2|.
CASSLELAGDFTGELFF
>TRBV27|TRBJ2-2|TRBD2|.
CASSELAGVLSGSSGELFF